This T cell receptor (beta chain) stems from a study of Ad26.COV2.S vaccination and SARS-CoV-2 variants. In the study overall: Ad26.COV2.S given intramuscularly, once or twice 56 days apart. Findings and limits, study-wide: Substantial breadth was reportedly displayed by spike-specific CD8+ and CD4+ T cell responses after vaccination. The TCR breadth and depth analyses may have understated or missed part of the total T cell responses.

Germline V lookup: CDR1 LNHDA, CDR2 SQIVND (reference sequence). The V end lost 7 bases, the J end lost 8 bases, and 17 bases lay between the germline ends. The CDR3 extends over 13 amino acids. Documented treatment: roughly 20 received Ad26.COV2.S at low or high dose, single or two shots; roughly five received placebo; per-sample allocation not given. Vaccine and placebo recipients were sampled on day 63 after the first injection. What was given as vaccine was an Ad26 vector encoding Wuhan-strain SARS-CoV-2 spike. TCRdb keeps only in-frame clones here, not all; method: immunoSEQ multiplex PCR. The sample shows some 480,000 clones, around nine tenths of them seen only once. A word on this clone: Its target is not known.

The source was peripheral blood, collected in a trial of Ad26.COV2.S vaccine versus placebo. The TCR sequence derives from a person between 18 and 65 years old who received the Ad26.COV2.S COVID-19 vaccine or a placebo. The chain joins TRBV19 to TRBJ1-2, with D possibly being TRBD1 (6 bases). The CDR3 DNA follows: TGTGCCAGTATTGGGGGCCCTAGGAGGGGCTACACCTTC. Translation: CASIGGPRRGYTF. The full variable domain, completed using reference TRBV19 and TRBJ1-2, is DGGITQSPKYLFRKEGQNVTLSCEQNLNHDAMYWYRQDPGQGLRLIYYSQIVNDFQKGDIAEGYSVSREKKESFPLTVTSAQKNPTAFYLCASIGGPRRGYTFGSGTRLTVV.